This T cell receptor (beta chain) was identified in a study of vaccination effects on CD4 cells after COVID-19. The study, taken as a whole, reports: Infection-derived and vaccine-derived clones contracted markedly late after vaccination. Convalescent patients numbered few in the study; early post-infection timepoints were missing entirely.

Here immunoSEQ multiplex PCR was the method, and the copy in TCRdb shows in-frame clones only, minus some. The sample holds tens of thousands of clones, 60% to 75% seen once. Concerning this clone: No antigen is known for it.

The ViraFEST assay expanded antigen-specific CD4+ T cells with viral peptide pools before sequencing. Isolation of CD4+ T cells took place after less than 12 days of culture. Participants completed two doses of the BNT162b2 or mRNA-1273 vaccine. The V end was cut by 7 bases, the J end by 4 bases, with 16 bases between. CDR3 size: 14 residues. The germline gives CDR1 SNHLY, CDR2 FYNNEI. Here the sequenced sample was CD4+ T cells from PBMCs cultured with HCoV-NL63 spike peptides, taken after COVID-19 vaccination. This clonotype was obtained from a human donor who received a COVID-19 vaccine. The V and J genes are TRBV2 and TRBJ2-5; D uncertain. The CDR3 loop is CASTKDVGPETQYF. CDR3 coding DNA: TGTGCCAGCACGAAGGACGTAGGACCAGAGACCCAGTACTTC. Using reference TRBV2 and TRBJ2-5 for the parts outside the CDR3, the full variable domain is EPEVTQTPSHQVTQMGQEVILRCVPISNHLYFYWYRQILGQKVEFLVSFYNNEISEKSEIFDDQFSVERPDGSNFTLKIRSTKLEDSAMYFCASTKDVGPETQYFGPGTRLLVL.